By sample fraction, the clone carrying this T cell receptor beta chain is medium-sized. Its antigen is not identified. The data stem from a study of immune heterogeneity within non-small cell lung tumors. Study overall: Squamous cell carcinomas accounted for several of the tumors, non-squamous carcinomas for around 9, and 1 was not otherwise specified.

The CDR3 is 18 amino acids. V lost 4 bases, J lost 4 bases, and 17 bases stayed unmatched. Germline V gene lookup returns CDR1 DFQATT and CDR2 SNEGSKA (reference sequence). Per sample, approximately 0.6 ug of bulk tumor genomic DNA was the template used. Biopsies, several per primary tumor and spaced far apart, were collected during surgery. Enrolled patients presented with newly diagnosed, previously untreated non-small cell lung cancer and underwent curative surgery. Multiplex PCR amplified the TCR beta CDR3 region. Its first round ran for approximately 10 cycles with 32 V and 13 J primers. Using its own MiXCR run on the multiplex PCR reads, TCRdb lists one record per CDR3 protein. The sample consists of thousands of distinct CDR3 sequences, over 20% of them appearing once. Study observations and caveats: Tumor sites in a patient shared identical dominant CDR3 beta clonotypes and also carried site-unique high-frequency clones. Higher local tumor mutational burden went with moderately higher local T-cell clonality, R around 0.3.

Source material: lung tumor tissue. The V and J genes are TRBV20-1 and TRBJ2-7, with 12 bases identical to TRBD2. The receptor comes from a man in his 60s with non-small cell lung cancer. The CDR3 sequence is CSATTPRLAGVWAYEQYF. CDR3 in DNA: TGCAGTGCTACCACCCCCCGACTAGCGGGAGTTTGGGCTTACGAGCAGTACTTC.